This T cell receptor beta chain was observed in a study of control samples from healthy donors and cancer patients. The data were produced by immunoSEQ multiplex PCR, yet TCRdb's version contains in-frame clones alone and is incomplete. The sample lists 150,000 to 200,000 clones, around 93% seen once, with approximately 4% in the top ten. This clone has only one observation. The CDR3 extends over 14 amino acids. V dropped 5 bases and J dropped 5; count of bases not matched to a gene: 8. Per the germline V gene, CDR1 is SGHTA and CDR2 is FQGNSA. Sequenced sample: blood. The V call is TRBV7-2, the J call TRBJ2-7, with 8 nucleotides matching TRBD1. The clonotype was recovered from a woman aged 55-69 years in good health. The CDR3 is CASSVRQGTNEQYF. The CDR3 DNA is TGTGCCAGCAGCGTAAGACAGGGGACCAACGAGCAGTACTTC.